Each of the 31 T cell receptor beta chains below was sequenced from the same sample in a study of T cell repertoires in cytomegalovirus infection (dated by TCRdb to between 2018 and 2021). The sequencer was an Illumina HiSeq 1500. TCRdb itself trimmed the public reads at Q25 with fastp, ran MiXCR and retained productive beta chains. Each entry merges the rows of one CDR3 protein and shows their most common DNA and genes. The table for this sample lists a few hundred thousand distinct CDR3 sequences; more than 8% of them were counted only once. The ten largest clones add up to about 4.5% of the sample. Sample: PBMCs. The receptor set was obtained from a human donor in good health (CMV status not recorded). Some clones in this sample may be carry-over from other donors' samples.

This clonotype was seen ten or more times. This chain connects TRBV7-2 to TRBJ2-1, with TRBD2 matching over 7 bases. V shed 4 bases, J shed 3 bases, and the junction held 0 bases outside the gene matches. The CDR3 spans 13 residues. Germline V CDR1 and CDR2: SGHTA, FQGNSA. CDR3 residues: CASSSSGYNEQFF. The CDR3, as DNA: TGTGCCAGCAGCTCTAGCGGCTACAATGAGCAGTTCTTC. Using reference TRBV7-2 and TRBJ2-1 for the parts outside the CDR3, the full variable domain is GAGVSQSPSNKVTEKGKDVELRCDPISGHTALYWYRQSLGQGLEFLIYFQGNSAPDKSGLPSDRFSAERTGGSVSTLTIQRTQQEDSAVYLCASSSSGYNEQFFGPGTRLTVL.

This clonotype was recorded many times. V gene TRBV11-2 combines with J gene TRBJ2-7; D unresolved. CDR1 and CDR2 (germline): SGHAT, FQNNGV. CDR3 size: 13 residues. V was trimmed by 5 bases and J by 6 bases, leaving 14 bases between them. The DNA for the CDR3 is TGTGCCAGCAGCCCGTCGGGTTCAGGCGAGCAGTACTTC. It codes for CASSPSGSGEQYF. The full variable domain, rest sourced from reference TRBV11-2 and TRBJ2-7, is EAGVAQSPRYKIIEKRQSVAFWCNPISGHATLYWYQQILGQGPKLLIQFQNNGVVDDSQLPKDRFSAERLKGVDSTLKIQPAKLEDSAVYLCASSPSGSGEQYFGPGTRLTVT.

The chain uses TRBV6-8 and TRBJ2-7; perhaps TRBD1 as D (7 bases). With 2 bases removed from V and 2 bases from J, the gap between germline ends came to 19 bases. The CDR3 has 17 amino acids. Germline V gene lookup returns CDR1 MNHGY and CDR2 SAAAGT. CDR3 amino acids: CASSYHQRRGPPYEQYF. The CDR3 DNA reads TGTGCCAGCAGTTACCATCAGAGGAGGGGGCCTCCCTACGAGCAGTACTTC.

The chain recombines TRBV6-2 or TRBV6-3 with TRBJ2-5; D possibly corresponds to TRBD1 (5 bases). With 3 bases removed from V and 2 bases from J, the gap between germline ends came to 13 bases. This CDR3 contains 15 residues. In germline, CDR1 is MNHEY, CDR2 SVGEGT. The CDR3 region has the DNA TGTGCCAGCAGTTATTTCATCCGGACACAAGAGACCCAGTACTTC. Translated, it gives CASSYFIRTQETQYF.

This clonotype was observed at least ten times. The chain recombines TRBV7-2 with TRBJ1-5; possibly TRBD1 for D (6 bases). Trimming took off 4 bases at V and 2 bases at J, with 18 bases between the two ends. Germline CDR1 reads SGHTA; CDR2 reads FQGNSA. The CDR3 has 17 amino acids. DNA of the CDR3: TGTGCCAGCAGCTCAACCGGCGGACAGACCGGCAATCAGCCCCAGCATTTT. Translated, it gives CASSSTGGQTGNQPQHF.

This clonotype was counted many times. This rearrangement joins TRBV15 to TRBJ1-1, with TRBD1 matching 7 bases. V was pared by 7 bases and J by 0 bases, with 23 bases of the junction left unmatched. From germline, CDR1 is LNHNV and CDR2 YYDKDF (reference sequence). The CDR3 has 20 residues. CDR3 sequence (DNA): TGTGCCACCACCTTGAACGACAGGGTCGGTAGTAGAGGTATGAACACTGAAGCTTTCTTT. Residues: CATTLNDRVGSRGMNTEAFF.

This clonotype was counted at least ten times. This rearrangement joins TRBV7-6 to TRBJ2-3, with D perhaps matching TRBD1 (6 bases). Per germline, CDR1 SGHVS and CDR2 FNYEAQ. The CDR3 runs 16 residues. The V gene lost 3 bases and the J gene lost 6 bases, with 19 bases spanning the gap. CDR3 DNA: TGTGCCAGCAGCTTCGGCCGGGACACCTCGGGGGATACGCAGTATTTT. Translated: CASSFGRDTSGDTQYF.

This clonotype has at least ten counts. This chain connects TRBV7-2 to TRBJ1-1; TRBD1 is a possible D gene (5 bases). The CDR3 loop spans 16 amino acids. Germline loops: CDR1 SGHTA, CDR2 FQGNSA. Between the trimmed V and J ends, which lost 1 base and 4 bases, there was a span of 16 bases. CDR3 amino acids: CASSLGPNRPGTEAFF. The CDR3 nucleotides are TGTGCCAGCAGCTTAGGTCCTAACAGGCCCGGCACTGAAGCTTTCTTT.

The genes are TRBV4-3 and TRBJ1-2; 8 positions agree with TRBD1. Germline CDR1 is LGHNA and CDR2 is YSLEER. The CDR3 length is 15 residues. The trim removed 1 base at V and 7 bases at J, leaving 8 bases unmatched. The CDR3 sequence: CASSQVTRGQSGYTF. The CDR3 region has the DNA TGCGCCAGCAGCCAAGTTACCAGGGGGCAGAGTGGCTACACCTTC.

This clonotype has more than one count but fewer than ten. The V and J genes are TRBV12-3 or TRBV12-4 and TRBJ2-5; 15 positions agree with TRBD2. The CDR3 runs to 17 residues. V shed 6 bases and J 0 bases; nucleotides not matched to a gene: 5. DNA of the CDR3: TGTGCCAGCAGCGGGACTAGCGGGGGGCCAGACCAAGAGACCCAGTACTTC. The encoded protein is CASSGTSGGPDQETQYF.

This clonotype was detected many times. For the CDR3, the DNA is TGTGCCAGCAGCCCTCAAGGGGAGACCCAGTACTTC. This translates into CASSPQGETQYF. The gene calls are TRBV11-2 and TRBJ2-5; D gene unclear. The CDR3 contains 12 residues. V was trimmed by 5 bases and J by 5 bases, leaving 9 bases between them. The germline V gene has CDR1 SGHAT and CDR2 FQNNGV.

This clonotype was found many times. The chain uses TRBV11-2 and TRBJ2-1, with TRBD2 identical over 9 bases. CDR1 SGHAT and CDR2 FQNNGV come from the germline V gene. Trimming removed 1 base from V and 4 bases from J; junction bases left unmatched: 2. CDR3 length: 15 amino acids. The CDR3 protein is CASSLGTSVYNEQFF. In DNA form, the CDR3 reads TGTGCCAGCAGCTTAGGGACTAGCGTTTACAATGAGCAGTTCTTC.

The sample holds many counts of this clonotype. The rearrangement links TRBV7-8 to TRBJ1-4; 7 positions match TRBD1. Germline assignment: CDR1 SGHVS and CDR2 FQNEAQ. V was pared by 0 bases and J by 2 bases, with 12 bases of the junction left unmatched. The CDR3 has 19 amino acids. The DNA of the CDR3 is TGTGCCAGCAGCTTAGCGCGGGGCAGGGGGGCTGCTACTAATGAAAAACTGTTTTTT. Amino acid sequence: CASSLARGRGAATNEKLFF.

This clonotype was detected only a few times. V is TRBV20-1 and J is TRBJ1-6, with 10 bases identical to TRBD1. Germline assignment: CDR1 DFQATT and CDR2 SNEGSKA (reference sequence). J gave up 9 bases and V 6 bases, and 11 bases lay outside the gene matches. The CDR3 runs 15 residues. The CDR3 spells CSAVPTGGFTSPLHF. The CDR3 DNA is TGCAGTGCCGTACCGACAGGGGGCTTCACTTCACCCCTCCACTTT.

This clonotype has a count of ten or more. This chain connects TRBV6-2 or TRBV6-3 to TRBJ2-7; D ambiguous. V was pared by 5 bases and J by 5 bases, with 13 bases between. This CDR3 has 13 residues. CDR1 and CDR2 from the germline V gene are MNHEY and SVGEGT. Here the CDR3 reads CASSIGPRHEQYF. The CDR3 DNA follows: TGTGCCAGCAGTATAGGACCGCGGCACGAGCAGTACTTC.

This clonotype has more than one count but fewer than ten. This chain uses TRBV19 with TRBJ2-2; unclear D gene. Germline loops: CDR1 LNHDA, CDR2 SQIVND (reference sequence). V lost 5 bases, J lost 4 bases, and 11 bases lay in between. The CDR3 has 14 amino acids. In DNA form, the CDR3 reads TGTGCCAGTAGTGCAGGCAGAACCACCGGGGAGCTGTTTTTT. Translating it yields CASSAGRTTGELFF.

The chain links TRBV7-3 to TRBJ2-5; D is ambiguous. Trimming left V 0 bases short and J 5 bases short, with 19 bases between. Germline V lookup: CDR1 SGHTA, CDR2 FQGTGA. This CDR3 contains 17 residues. In nucleotides, the CDR3 is TGTGCCAGCAGCTTAACGCCAATGGGCTATGGGCGGGAGACCCAGTACTTC. It yields the protein CASSLTPMGYGRETQYF.

There are many counts of this clonotype. The chain carries TRBV7-2 and TRBJ2-3, with 8 bases identical to TRBD2. Germline CDR1 and CDR2: SGHTA and FQGNSA. CDR3 size: 14 residues. Trimming took 4 bases from V and 4 from J; bases not matched to a gene: 4. The CDR3 DNA sequence: TGTGCCAGCAGCTGGGGACTAGACTCAGATACGCAGTATTTT. Protein product: CASSWGLDSDTQYF.

This clonotype was picked up a small number of times. V usage is TRBV5-4 and J usage is TRBJ1-2; tentatively, D is TRBD1 (5 bases). Trimming shortened V by 4 bases and J by 2 bases, and 12 bases separated the two germline ends. Germline V gene lookup returns CDR1 SGHNT and CDR2 YYREEE (reference sequence). This CDR3 comprises 14 residues. Here the CDR3 DNA reads TGTGCCAGCAGCGGGGGACCTACCAACTATGGCTACACCTTC. This encodes CASSGGPTNYGYTF.

This clonotype was seen many times. This rearrangement joins TRBV20-1 to TRBJ1-1, with a weak D call TRBD1 (5 bases). This CDR3 spans 13 amino acids. Trimming left V 5 bases short and J 0 bases short, with 10 bases between. Germline V gene lookup returns CDR1 DFQATT and CDR2 SNEGSKA (reference sequence). CDR3 sequence (DNA): TGCAGTGCTCCGACGGACATGAACACTGAAGCTTTCTTT. Encoded protein: CSAPTDMNTEAFF.

This clonotype was detected only a few times. The rearrangement joins TRBV6-1 to TRBJ1-2, with 12 bases identical to TRBD1. V gave up 6 bases and J gave up 6 bases; unmatched junction bases: 8. Per germline, CDR1 MNHNS and CDR2 SASEGT. The CDR3 length is 15 residues. Written as DNA, the CDR3 is TGTGCCAGCAGGACAAGGGACAGGGGGCATCATGGCTACACCTTC. This encodes CASRTRDRGHHGYTF.

This clonotype was detected ten times or more. This chain links TRBV12-5 with TRBJ2-7; D uncertain. V was cut by 5 bases and J by 2 bases, with 7 bases left in between. The CDR3 contains 12 residues. Germline V gives CDR1 LGHNT, CDR2 FRNRAP. The chain's CDR3 is CASGPSTYEQYF. In nucleotides, the CDR3 is TGTGCTAGTGGTCCGTCGACCTACGAGCAGTACTTC. The full variable domain, its missing parts supplied by reference TRBV12-5 and TRBJ2-7, is DARVTQTPRHKVTEMGQEVTMRCQPILGHNTVFWYRQTMMQGLELLAYFRNRAPLDDSGMPKDRFSAEMPDATLATLKIQPSEPRDSAVYFCASGPSTYEQYFGPGTRLTVT.

The genes are TRBV25-1 and TRBJ1-1, with D unresolved. V shed 4 bases and J shed 1 base, with 13 bases lying between them. The germline V gene has CDR1 MGHDK and CDR2 SYGVNS. This CDR3 has 15 residues. The CDR3 sequence: CASSGDRERNTEAFF. For the CDR3, the DNA is TGTGCCAGCAGTGGAGATCGAGAGCGGAACACTGAAGCTTTCTTT.

The genes are TRBV7-3 and TRBJ2-7, with a tentative D call TRBD2 (6 bases). The CDR3 length is 15 residues. Between the trimmed V and J ends, which lost 0 bases and 0 bases, there was a span of 9 bases. In germline, CDR1 is SGHTA, CDR2 FQGTGA. The CDR3 reads CASSLTAGSSYEQYF. CDR3 nucleotides: TGTGCCAGCAGCTTAACTGCGGGGAGCTCCTACGAGCAGTACTTC.

The chain joins TRBV19 to TRBJ1-1; 7 bases line up with TRBD1. V lost 0 bases and J lost 2; bases outside the gene matches: 6. In germline, CDR1 is LNHDA, CDR2 SQIVND (reference sequence). The CDR3 length is 16 residues. This chain's CDR3 is CASSIDLGTVNTEAFF. CDR3 coding DNA: TGTGCCAGTAGTATAGATCTGGGGACAGTTAACACTGAAGCTTTCTTT.

The genes are TRBV28 and TRBJ2-1, with 8 bases fitting TRBD2. The CDR3 spans 16 residues. V was clipped by 9 bases and J by 7 bases; unmatched bases: 17. Germline V gene data show CDR1 as MDHEN and CDR2 as SYDVKM. CDR3 DNA: TGTGCCAGTACGTCCTCCCTGAGCGGGAGTCGAAATGAGCAGTTCTTC. This sequence encodes CASTSSLSGSRNEQFF.

This clonotype was picked up many times. This chain links TRBV28 with TRBJ2-3; D gene unclear. The CDR3 is 13 residues long. From germline, CDR1 is MDHEN and CDR2 SYDVKM. V was cut by 2 bases and J by 2 bases, with 5 bases left in between. The CDR3 loop is CASSLPVTDTQYF. The DNA for the CDR3 is TGTGCCAGCAGTTTACCAGTCACAGATACGCAGTATTTT.

This clonotype was counted ten times or more. V is TRBV12-3 or TRBV12-4 and J is TRBJ1-2; 11 bases fit TRBD1. This CDR3 spans 14 amino acids. J lost 8 bases, V lost 5 bases, and 7 bases had no gene match. CDR3: CASSGTGGGEGYTF. Written as DNA, the CDR3 is TGTGCCAGCAGTGGGACAGGGGGAGGAGAGGGCTACACCTTC.

This clonotype was found a few times. CDR3 nucleotides: TGTGCCAGCAGCTTAGAGCAGCGGGAGAAGCAGTATTTT. This gives the protein CASSLEQREKQYF. V is TRBV7-9 and J is TRBJ2-3; 8 nucleotides agree with TRBD2. Germline values: CDR1 SEHNR, CDR2 FQNEAQ (reference sequence). The CDR3 has 13 amino acids. Losses at the gene ends were 1 base for V and 11 bases for J; bases not matched to a gene: 5.

This chain joins TRBV7-2 and TRBJ2-1, with 7 bases matching TRBD2. The CDR3 consists of 14 residues. CDR1 and CDR2 from the germline V gene are SGHTA and FQGNSA. J gave up 3 bases and V 5 bases, and 4 bases lay outside the gene matches. DNA of the CDR3: TGTGCCAGCAGCGTAACTAGCGACTACAATGAGCAGTTCTTC. Translation: CASSVTSDYNEQFF.

This clonotype was observed at least ten times. The chain combines TRBV7-9 with TRBJ2-3; TRBD2 agrees at 13 bases. The CDR3 contains 17 residues. Trimming removed 5 bases from V and 3 bases from J; junction bases left unmatched: 8. CDR1 and CDR2 from the germline V gene are SEHNR and FQNEAQ (reference sequence). Here the CDR3 reads CASSPGLAGSRTDTQYF. The CDR3 DNA follows: TGTGCCAGCAGCCCGGGACTAGCGGGAAGTAGGACAGATACGCAGTATTTT.